What follows are 3 T cell receptor beta chains derived from one specimen sequenced in a study of blood T cell repertoires in COVID-19. The repertoire was sequenced with immunoSEQ multiplex PCR; TCRdb's copy has only in-frame clones and lacks some. The sample lists roughly 420,000 clones; over 75% were seen once. Sequencing was done on a sample of PBMCs or T cells enriched from blood (not recorded which). The receptors derive from a woman in her twenties or thirties with acute COVID-19.

This clone has a single count. The chain is built from TRBV27 and TRBJ1-1; D is unclear. The CDR3 sequence is 14 residues long. CDR1 and CDR2 (germline): MNHEY, SMNVEV (reference sequence). The V end was cut by 6 bases, the J end by 1 base, with 12 bases between. CDR3: CASSPDIRNTEAFF. Here the CDR3 DNA reads TGTGCCAGCAGCCCCGACATCCGGAACACTGAAGCTTTCTTT.

Here the CDR3 DNA reads TGTGCCAGCAGCTTGGGGGCGGGGTACGGCAATGAGCAGTTCTTC. This translates into CASSLGAGYGNEQFF. V and J are TRBV5-6 and TRBJ2-1; possible D gene TRBD2, 6 bases. The V end was cut by 0 bases, the J end by 6 bases, with 13 bases between. This CDR3 is built from 15 residues. Germline-derived CDR1 and CDR2 are SGHDT and YYEEEE.

This clone was detected a few times. The chain uses TRBV30 and TRBJ1-5; D is unresolved. V lost 0 bases to trimming and J lost 7 bases, with 13 bases between them. The CDR3 is made up of 14 amino acids. The germline V gene encodes CDR1 GTSNPN and CDR2 SVGIG (reference sequence). The CDR3 nucleotides are TGTGCCTGGAGTGTGTGGGGAGTGGGCCAGCCCCAGCATTTT. It yields the protein CAWSVWGVGQPQHF. Looking up the rest from reference TRBV30 and TRBJ1-5 gives the full variable domain: SQTIHQWPATLVQPVGSPLSLECTVEGTSNPNLYWYRQAAGRGLQLLFYSVGIGQISSEVPQNLSASRPQDRQFILSSKKLLLSDSGFYLCAWSVWGVGQPQHFGDGTRLSIL.